The T cell receptor (beta chain) described here comes from a study of metastatic and nonmetastatic thyroid tumors. This CDR3 has 13 residues. Per germline, CDR1 SQVTM and CDR2 ANQGSEA. V was pared by 7 bases and J by 3 bases, with 15 bases between. Whole-study findings and limits: Benign nodules reportedly had significantly lower TCR beta diversity than malignant thyroid tumors in blood and tumor.

No treatment had been given to any patient before thyroid surgery. TCRdb reassembled clones from the PCR reads with MiXCR. The top ten clones hold roughly 10% of a sample with about 42,000 clones, 12% of them seen once. This clone was counted ten times or more. Its specificity is unknown. Sequencing used blood. The sequence was obtained from a male donor with papillary thyroid cancer or a benign thyroid nodule (not recorded which). Some clones in this sample may be carry-over from other donors' samples. The rearrangement uses TRBV29-1 and TRBJ1-2; a possible D gene is TRBD1 (5 bases). The CDR3 nucleotides read TGCAGCGCCGTAGGGACTTACCACTATGGCTACACCTTC. Its translation is CSAVGTYHYGYTF.